This TCR beta chain was sequenced for a study of T cell responses to AZD1222 COVID-19 vaccine. The germline V gene has CDR1 SGHVS and CDR2 FQNEAQ. The V end lost 3 bases, the J end lost 0 bases, and 9 bases lay between the germline ends. This CDR3 contains 15 residues. Study observations and caveats: Repertoire sampling occurred only after the peak T cell response. Distributed over spike, vaccine-associated CD4 TCRs predominated at 160-218 and 743-854. Baseline serology detected seropositivity in only a handful of AZD1222 recipients.

The assay was immunoSEQ multiplex PCR, and TCRdb's table has in-frame clones only and misses some. The sample has 25,000 to 30,000 clones; 80% to 95% are singletons. In regard to this clone: Its antigen remains unidentified.

This chain connects TRBV7-8 to TRBJ1-3; D gene unclear. Sequenced material: peripheral blood, taken 28 days after the second AZD1222 dose. The receptor comes from an adult who received the AZD1222 COVID-19 vaccine. The CDR3 sequence: CASSFRPDSGNTIYF. The CDR3 DNA sequence: TGTGCCAGCAGCTTTCGACCGGACTCTGGAAACACCATATATTTT.